This TCR beta chain was identified during a study of neurological immune-mediated disorders. MiXCR was run by TCRdb on the 5' RACE reads, yielding one entry per CDR3 protein. The sample yields some 80,000 distinct CDR3 sequences, around 4.5% seen once. Germline V CDR1 and CDR2: SGHRS, YFSETQ. Trimming removed 2 bases at V and 3 bases at J, with 4 bases between. The CDR3 totals 12 residues. This clonotype was found many times. Time point of the sample: longitudinal time-point 3. The sequence was collected from a woman aged 55 to 70 with multiple sclerosis. The chain links TRBV5-1 to TRBJ2-3; no reliable D call. What was sequenced was PBMCs. The CDR3 here is CASSFRTDTQYF. For the CDR3, the DNA is TGCGCCAGCAGCTTTAGGACAGATACGCAGTATTTT.